Below are 8 T cell receptor beta chains sequenced from a single sample in a study of neurological immune-mediated disorders. TCRdb reanalysed the 5' RACE reads using MiXCR and keeps one entry per CDR3 protein. The repertoire holds about 17,000 distinct CDR3 sequences, under 4% seen once, with 20% in the top ten. The material sequenced was CD8+ T cells from blood. Source of these receptors: a woman in her thirties or forties in good health.

This clonotype was seen ten or more times. CDR3: CASSPGLAGPELFF. The CDR3 bases are TGCGCCAGCAGCCCGGGACTAGCGGGCCCCGAGCTGTTTTTT. This chain uses TRBV5-1 with TRBJ2-2; 12 nucleotides match TRBD2. V dropped 4 bases and J dropped 11; count of bases not matched to a gene: 6. The CDR3 totals 14 residues. Germline V gene lookup returns CDR1 SGHRS and CDR2 YFSETQ. Supplemented by reference TRBV5-1 and TRBJ2-2, the full variable domain reads KAGVTQTPRYLIKTRGQQVTLSCSPISGHRSVSWYQQTPGQGLQFLFEYFSETQRNKGNFPGRFSGRQFSNSRSEMNVSTLELGDSALYLCASSPGLAGPELFFGEGSRLTVL.

This clonotype has a count of ten or more. V is TRBV14 and J is TRBJ2-7, with 10 bases matching TRBD2. Germline V CDR1 and CDR2: SGHDN, FVKESK. The CDR3 contains 19 residues. V lost 3 bases to trimming and J lost 2 bases; unmatched junction nucleotides: 16. The CDR3 DNA follows: TGTGCCAGCAGCCAGGTACACGGGACTAGCGATGTTCGTCCCTACGAGCAGTACTTC. This encodes CASSQVHGTSDVRPYEQYF.

This clonotype has ten or more counts. This rearrangement joins TRBV24-1 to TRBJ2-7; 9 bases are shared with TRBD2. V gave up 7 bases and J gave up 4 bases; unmatched junction bases: 4. The CDR3 covers 13 residues. CDR1 is KGHDR, CDR2 SFDVKD, per germline. The CDR3 nucleotides are TGTGCCACCAGCCTTAGCGGGAGTTACGAGCAGTACTTC. Its translation is CATSLSGSYEQYF.

This clonotype was observed at least ten times. The chain employs TRBV6-5 and TRBJ2-1, with 9 bases identical to TRBD2. Looked up from germline, CDR1 is MNHEY and CDR2 is SVGAGI. The CDR3 is 16 amino acids. The J segment lost 7 bases and the V segment lost 0 bases, leaving 7 bases of the junction unmatched. The CDR3 loop reads CASSYSTSGVSNEQFF. The CDR3 region has the DNA TGTGCCAGCAGTTACTCGACTAGCGGAGTTTCTAATGAGCAGTTCTTC.

Many counts were recorded for this clonotype. This chain connects TRBV20-1 to TRBJ1-1; no clear D gene. The germline V gene encodes CDR1 DFQATT and CDR2 SNEGSKA (reference sequence). The CDR3 has 14 residues. V dropped 4 bases and J dropped 1 base, with 13 bases sitting between them. The CDR3 region is CSATLEASNTEAFF. The CDR3 nucleotides read TGCAGTGCTACTCTTGAAGCCTCGAACACTGAAGCTTTCTTT.

This clonotype was seen at least ten times. In nucleotides, the CDR3 is TGCGCCAGCAGCTTGGCCTACCGGGACAGCGACGAGCAGTACTTC. It encodes CASSLAYRDSDEQYF. The chain employs TRBV5-1 and TRBJ2-7, with TRBD1 matching over 7 bases. CDR3 length equals 15 residues. Trimming took 0 bases from V and 5 from J; bases not matched to a gene: 8. The germline gives CDR1 SGHRS, CDR2 YFSETQ.

This clonotype was observed many times. The chain is built from TRBV11-2 and TRBJ2-7; D is undetermined. CDR1 SGHAT and CDR2 FQNNGV come from the germline V gene. CDR3 length: 16 amino acids. Trimming stripped 1 base from V and 2 bases from J, with 15 bases between. CDR3 sequence (DNA): TGTGCCAGCAGCTTAGGCGATGGGCGTAGCACCTACGAGCAGTACTTC. Its translation: CASSLGDGRSTYEQYF.

This clonotype was found a few times. V gene TRBV27 combines with J gene TRBJ1-6, with a possible D match to TRBD1 (6 bases). This CDR3 has 15 amino acids. Germline V gene sequence: CDR1 MNHEY, CDR2 SMNVEV (reference sequence). Deletions cut 8 bases from V and 7 bases from J, with 18 bases between. CDR3 DNA: TGTGCCAGCCGAGGTACAGGGCCGCGGAATTCACCCCTCCACTTT. It specifies CASRGTGPRNSPLHF.